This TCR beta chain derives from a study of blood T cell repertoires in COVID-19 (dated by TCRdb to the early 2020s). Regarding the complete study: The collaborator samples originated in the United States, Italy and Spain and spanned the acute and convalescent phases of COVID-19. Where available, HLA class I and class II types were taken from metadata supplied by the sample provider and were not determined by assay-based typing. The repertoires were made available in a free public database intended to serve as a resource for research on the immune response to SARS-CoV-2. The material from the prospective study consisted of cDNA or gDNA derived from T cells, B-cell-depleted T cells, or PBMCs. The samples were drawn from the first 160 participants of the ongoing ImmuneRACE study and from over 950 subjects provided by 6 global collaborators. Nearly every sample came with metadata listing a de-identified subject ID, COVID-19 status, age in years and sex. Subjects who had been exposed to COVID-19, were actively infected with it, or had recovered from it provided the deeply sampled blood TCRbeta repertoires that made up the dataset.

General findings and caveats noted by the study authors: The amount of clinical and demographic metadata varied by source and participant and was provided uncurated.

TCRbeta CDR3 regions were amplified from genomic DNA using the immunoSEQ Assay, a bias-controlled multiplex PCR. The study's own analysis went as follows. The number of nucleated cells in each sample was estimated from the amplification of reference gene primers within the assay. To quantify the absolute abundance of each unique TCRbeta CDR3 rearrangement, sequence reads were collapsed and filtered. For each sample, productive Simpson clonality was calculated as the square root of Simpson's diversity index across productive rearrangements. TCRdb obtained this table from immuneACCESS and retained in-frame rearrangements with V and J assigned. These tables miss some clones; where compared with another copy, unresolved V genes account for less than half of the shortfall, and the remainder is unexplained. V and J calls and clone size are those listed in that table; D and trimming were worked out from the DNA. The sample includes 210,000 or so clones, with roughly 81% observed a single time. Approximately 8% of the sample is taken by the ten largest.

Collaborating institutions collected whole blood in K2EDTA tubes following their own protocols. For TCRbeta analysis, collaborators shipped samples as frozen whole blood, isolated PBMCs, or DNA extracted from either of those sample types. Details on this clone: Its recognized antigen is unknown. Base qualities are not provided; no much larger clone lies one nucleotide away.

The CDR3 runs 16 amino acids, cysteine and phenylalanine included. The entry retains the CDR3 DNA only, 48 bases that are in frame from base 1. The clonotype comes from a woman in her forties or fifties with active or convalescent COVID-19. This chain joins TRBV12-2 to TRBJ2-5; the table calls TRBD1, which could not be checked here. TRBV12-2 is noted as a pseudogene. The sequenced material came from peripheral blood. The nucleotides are TGTGCAAGTCGCTTTGCACAGGGACCACGCCTCGAGACCCAGTACTTC. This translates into CASRFAQGPRLETQYF.